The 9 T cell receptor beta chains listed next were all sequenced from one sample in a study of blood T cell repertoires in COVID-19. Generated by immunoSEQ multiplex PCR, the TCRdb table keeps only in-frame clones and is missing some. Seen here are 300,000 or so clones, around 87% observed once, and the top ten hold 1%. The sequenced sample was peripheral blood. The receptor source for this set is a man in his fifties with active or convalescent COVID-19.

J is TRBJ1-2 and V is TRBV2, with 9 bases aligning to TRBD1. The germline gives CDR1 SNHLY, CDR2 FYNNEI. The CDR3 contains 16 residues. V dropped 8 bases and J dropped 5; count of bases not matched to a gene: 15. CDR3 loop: CASVFPGQGQMYGYTF. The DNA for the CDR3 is TGTGCCAGCGTATTTCCGGGACAGGGCCAAATGTATGGCTACACCTTC.

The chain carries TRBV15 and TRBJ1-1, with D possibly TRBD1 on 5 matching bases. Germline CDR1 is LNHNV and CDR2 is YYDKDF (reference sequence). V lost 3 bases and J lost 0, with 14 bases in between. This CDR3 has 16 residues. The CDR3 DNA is TGTGCCACCAGCAGTTCCGTGACAGACCTGAACACTGAAGCTTTCTTT. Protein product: CATSSSVTDLNTEAFF.

The CDR3 nucleotides are TGCGCCAGCAGCCAAGAGCCTAGCGGGGCCAACACCGGGGAGCTGTTTTTT. Translated, it gives CASSQEPSGANTGELFF. The V and J genes are TRBV4-1 and TRBJ2-2; 9 nucleotides agree with TRBD2. CDR3 length: 17 residues. CDR1 and CDR2 (germline): MGHRA, YSYEKL. Losses at the gene ends were 0 bases for V and 2 bases for J; bases not matched to a gene: 4.

CDR3 loop: CASSPRGTGGNTEAFF. The CDR3 DNA reads as TGTGCCAGCAGCCCTCGGGGGACAGGGGGAAACACTGAAGCTTTCTTT. The chain carries TRBV7-9 and TRBJ1-1, with 11 positions matching TRBD1. Per the germline V gene, CDR1 is SEHNR and CDR2 is FQNEAQ (reference sequence). The CDR3 has 16 amino acids. J gave up 2 bases and V 5 bases, and 7 bases lay outside the gene matches.

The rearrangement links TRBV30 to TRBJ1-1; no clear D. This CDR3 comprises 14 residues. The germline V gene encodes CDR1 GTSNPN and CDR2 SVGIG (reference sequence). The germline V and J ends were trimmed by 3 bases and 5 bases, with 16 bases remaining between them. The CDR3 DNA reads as TGTGCCTGGAGCCGTGAGGGAGTACGGACTGAAGCTTTCTTT. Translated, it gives CAWSREGVRTEAFF. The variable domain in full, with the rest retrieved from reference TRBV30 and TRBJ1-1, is SQTIHQWPATLVQPVGSPLSLECTVEGTSNPNLYWYRQAAGRGLQLLFYSVGIGQISSEVPQNLSASRPQDRQFILSSKKLLLSDSGFYLCAWSREGVRTEAFFGQGTRLTVV.

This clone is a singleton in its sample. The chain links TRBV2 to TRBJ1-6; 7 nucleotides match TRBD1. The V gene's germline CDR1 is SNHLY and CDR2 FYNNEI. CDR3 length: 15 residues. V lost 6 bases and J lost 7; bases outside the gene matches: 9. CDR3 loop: CASRTGDSQNSPLHF. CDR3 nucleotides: TGTGCCAGCAGGACCGGGGACAGTCAAAATTCACCCCTCCACTTT.

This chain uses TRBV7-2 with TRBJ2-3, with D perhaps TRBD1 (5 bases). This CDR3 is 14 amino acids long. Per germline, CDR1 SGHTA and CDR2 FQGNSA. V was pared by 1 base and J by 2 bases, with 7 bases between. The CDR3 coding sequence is TGTGCCAGCAGCTTAGTAGGGGCCACAGATACGCAGTATTTT. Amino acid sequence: CASSLVGATDTQYF.

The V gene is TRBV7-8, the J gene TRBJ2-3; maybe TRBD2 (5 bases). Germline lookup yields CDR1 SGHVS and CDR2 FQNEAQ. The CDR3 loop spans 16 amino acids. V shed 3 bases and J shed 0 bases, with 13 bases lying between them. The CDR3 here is CASSFQRRTSTDTQYF. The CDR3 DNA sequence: TGTGCCAGCAGCTTTCAGCGGAGAACTAGCACAGATACGCAGTATTTT.

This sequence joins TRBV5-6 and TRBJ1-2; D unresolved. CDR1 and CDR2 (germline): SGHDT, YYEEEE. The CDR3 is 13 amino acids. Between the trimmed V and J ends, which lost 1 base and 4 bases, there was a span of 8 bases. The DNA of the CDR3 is TGTGCCAGCAGCTTGTATGGAGGCTATGGCTACACCTTC. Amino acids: CASSLYGGYGYTF. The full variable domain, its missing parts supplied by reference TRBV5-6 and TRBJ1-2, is DAGVTQSPTHLIKTRGQQVTLRCSPKSGHDTVSWYQQALGQGPQFIFQYYEEEERQRGNFPDRFSGHQFPNYSSELNVNALLLGDSALYLCASSLYGGYGYTFGSGTRLTVV.